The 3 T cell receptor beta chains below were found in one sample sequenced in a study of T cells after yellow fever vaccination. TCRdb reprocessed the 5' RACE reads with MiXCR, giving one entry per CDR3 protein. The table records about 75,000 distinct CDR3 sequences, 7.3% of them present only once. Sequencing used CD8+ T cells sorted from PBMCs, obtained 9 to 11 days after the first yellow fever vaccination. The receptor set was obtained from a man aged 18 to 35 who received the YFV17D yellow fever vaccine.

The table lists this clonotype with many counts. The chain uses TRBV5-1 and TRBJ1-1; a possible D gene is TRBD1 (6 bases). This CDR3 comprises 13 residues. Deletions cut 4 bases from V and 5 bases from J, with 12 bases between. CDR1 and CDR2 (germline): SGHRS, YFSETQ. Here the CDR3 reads CASSGAGVTEAFF. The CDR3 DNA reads TGCGCCAGCAGCGGAGCAGGGGTTACTGAAGCTTTCTTT. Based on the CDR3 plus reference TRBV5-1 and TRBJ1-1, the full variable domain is KAGVTQTPRYLIKTRGQQVTLSCSPISGHRSVSWYQQTPGQGLQFLFEYFSETQRNKGNFPGRFSGRQFSNSRSEMNVSTLELGDSALYLCASSGAGVTEAFFGQGTRLTVV.

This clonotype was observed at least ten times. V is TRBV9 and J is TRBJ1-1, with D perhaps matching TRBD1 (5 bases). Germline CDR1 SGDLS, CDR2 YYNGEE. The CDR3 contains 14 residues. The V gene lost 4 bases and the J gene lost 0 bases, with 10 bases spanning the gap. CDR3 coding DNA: TGTGCCAGCAGCCCGACAGACATGAACACTGAAGCTTTCTTT. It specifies CASSPTDMNTEAFF.

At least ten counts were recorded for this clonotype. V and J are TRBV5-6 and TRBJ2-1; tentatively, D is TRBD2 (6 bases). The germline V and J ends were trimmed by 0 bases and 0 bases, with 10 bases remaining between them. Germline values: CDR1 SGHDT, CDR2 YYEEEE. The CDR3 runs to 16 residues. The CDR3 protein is CASSLGAGSSYNEQFF. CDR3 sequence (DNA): TGTGCCAGCAGCTTGGGTGCGGGAAGCTCCTACAATGAGCAGTTCTTC.